The 19 T cell receptor beta chains presented below share a single source sample, sequenced in a study of control samples from healthy donors and cancer patients. The method was immunoSEQ multiplex PCR; TCRdb's version includes in-frame clones alone and lacks a portion of them. The sample has about 28,000 clones, about 80% seen once. Sequencing used PBMCs. The receptors shown here come from a man aged 55 to 70 with head and neck cancer.

This clone was counted once. The chain uses TRBV20-1 and TRBJ1-1, with D uncertain. Germline CDR1 DFQATT, CDR2 SNEGSKA (reference sequence). This CDR3 has 12 amino acids. Between the trimmed V and J ends, which lost 3 bases and 7 bases, there was a span of 12 bases. CDR3 DNA: TGCAGTGCTAGTTCGGGGTTGGTTGAAGCTTTCTTT. Its translation: CSASSGLVEAFF.

This chain joins TRBV9 and TRBJ1-6; D perhaps matches TRBD1 (6 bases). Germline-derived CDR1 and CDR2 are SGDLS and YYNGEE. V dropped 3 bases and J dropped 8 bases, with 15 bases sitting between them. The CDR3 consists of 15 residues. The CDR3 loop reads CASSAGGHSYSPLHF. CDR3 coding DNA: TGTGCCAGCAGCGCCGGGGGACACTCCTATTCACCCCTCCACTTT.

The V call is TRBV5-1, the J call TRBJ2-7, with 11 bases aligning to TRBD1. The J segment lost 5 bases and the V segment lost 4 bases, leaving 5 bases of the junction unmatched. This CDR3 is built from 14 residues. Germline V gives CDR1 SGHRS, CDR2 YFSETQ. The chain's CDR3 is CASSPGQGAHEQYF. CDR3 nucleotides: TGCGCCAGCAGCCCAGGACAGGGGGCGCACGAGCAGTACTTC.

This clone was counted a few times. This chain links TRBV5-6 with TRBJ2-1; 9 bases align to TRBD1. This CDR3 contains 18 residues. Germline V CDR1 and CDR2: SGHDT, YYEEEE. V was clipped by 0 bases and J by 13 bases; unmatched bases: 20. The CDR3 region has the DNA TGTGCCAGCAGCTTGGCCGGGACAGGGAGGGCTAGCGGAAGGTCACAGTTCTTC. Its protein is CASSLAGTGRASGRSQFF.

This chain uses TRBV7-8 with TRBJ2-6; the D is unclear. The CDR3 contains 15 residues. The germline CDR1 and CDR2 sequences are SGHVS and FQNEAQ. The V and J ends lost 5 bases and 2 bases respectively, with 10 bases between them. The CDR3 DNA is TGTGCCAGCAGCCCGAGTGGGGCTGGGGCCAACGTCCTGACTTTC. Residues: CASSPSGAGANVLTF.

The rearrangement links TRBV3-1 (or the pseudogene TRBV3-2) to TRBJ1-6; unclear D gene. This CDR3 has 15 residues. V lost 1 base to trimming and J lost 2 bases, with 6 bases between them. Germline loops: CDR1 LGHDT, CDR2 YNNKEL (reference sequence). The CDR3 is CASSQGTAYNSPLHF. The CDR3 DNA sequence: TGTGCCAGCAGCCAAGGTACAGCCTATAATTCACCCCTCCACTTT.

This rearrangement joins TRBV7-9 to TRBJ2-2; 14 bases are shared with TRBD2. Germline V CDR1 and CDR2: SEHNR, FQNEAQ (reference sequence). Germline trimming cut 7 bases from V and 4 bases from J; bases unmatched to any gene: 5. This CDR3 has 16 residues. CDR3 sequence reads: CASILGLAGATGELFF. CDR3 nucleotide sequence: TGTGCCAGCATCTTGGGACTAGCGGGAGCCACCGGGGAGCTGTTTTTT.

This chain links TRBV5-1 with TRBJ2-2; TRBD2 is a possible D gene (5 bases). This CDR3 contains 14 residues. Trimming cost V 7 bases and J 2 bases, with 12 bases left between them. Germline CDR1 is SGHRS and CDR2 is YFSETQ. The CDR3 is CASSTGYNTGELFF. In nucleotides, the CDR3 is TGCGCCAGCTCTACGGGATATAACACCGGGGAGCTGTTTTTT.

CDR3 nucleotides: TGCGCCAGCAGCTTGGCTGGTGAGAACACCGGGGAGCTGTTTTTT. Translation: CASSLAGENTGELFF. The chain joins TRBV5-1 to TRBJ2-2; D not resolved. There are 15 residues in the CDR3. Trimming took off 0 bases at V and 1 base at J, with 7 bases between the two ends. CDR1 and CDR2 (germline): SGHRS, YFSETQ. Full variable domain (missing parts from reference TRBV5-1 and TRBJ2-2): KAGVTQTPRYLIKTRGQQVTLSCSPISGHRSVSWYQQTPGQGLQFLFEYFSETQRNKGNFPGRFSGRQFSNSRSEMNVSTLELGDSALYLCASSLAGENTGELFFGEGSRLTVL.

CDR3: CASSLAGGKNTIYF. In nucleotides, the CDR3 is TGTGCCAGCAGCTTGGCAGGGGGCAAAAACACCATATATTTT. V and J are TRBV5-4 and TRBJ1-3; 8 bases are a match to TRBD1. This CDR3 is 14 amino acids long. Germline-derived CDR1 and CDR2 are SGHNT and YYREEE (reference sequence). V was pared by 0 bases and J by 6 bases, with 2 bases of the junction left unmatched.

This chain connects TRBV6-5 to TRBJ2-7; 8 nucleotides match TRBD1. The germline V gene encodes CDR1 MNHEY and CDR2 SVGAGI. The CDR3 sequence is 13 residues long. The V and J ends lost 2 bases and 4 bases, in that order; junction bases with no gene match: 1. CDR3 DNA: TGTGCCAGCAGTTACGACAGGGGATACGAGCAGTACTTC. Its protein is CASSYDRGYEQYF.

This clone was observed once. The chain employs TRBV9 and TRBJ1-3; D is undetermined. The CDR3 is 16 amino acids. V was cut by 0 bases and J by 2 bases, with 12 bases left in between. Germline V gene sequence: CDR1 SGDLS, CDR2 YYNGEE. The CDR3 DNA follows: TGTGCCAGCAGCGTAGTCCCGGGTGGTCCTGGAAACACCATATATTTT. Translation gives CASSVVPGGPGNTIYF.

In its sample, this clone was seen a few times. This chain links TRBV4-3 with TRBJ2-7, with 9 nucleotides matching TRBD2. Per germline, CDR1 LGHNA and CDR2 YSLEER. The junction had 13 bases not matched to a gene; V was cut back by 0 bases and J by 4 bases. This CDR3 contains 18 residues. The CDR3 DNA sequence: TGCGCCAGCAGCCAAGATGGAGCTGGCCATAGCGGGAGTTACGAGCAGTACTTC. Encoded protein: CASSQDGAGHSGSYEQYF.

The J gene is TRBJ2-2, the V gene TRBV20-1; D unclear. V was shortened by 5 bases and J by 4 bases, with 11 bases between the two germline ends. The CDR3 totals 13 residues. Per the germline V gene, CDR1 is DFQATT and CDR2 is SNEGSKA (reference sequence). CDR3 in DNA: TGCAGTGCTGGTGGGCCCCGCACCGGGGAGCTGTTTTTT. Its protein product is CSAGGPRTGELFF.

The V and J genes are TRBV18 and TRBJ1-1; no clear D. Trimming stripped 6 bases from V and 7 bases from J, with 9 bases between. CDR1 KGHSH and CDR2 LQKENI come from the germline V gene. CDR3 length: 11 residues. Written as DNA, the CDR3 is TGTGCCAGCTCTGGAGGCGGTGAAGCTTTCTTT. This codes for CASSGGGEAFF.

V gene TRBV30 combines with J gene TRBJ2-7, with D hard to call. The CDR3 runs to 15 residues. CDR1 is GTSNPN, CDR2 SVGIG, per germline (reference sequence). Trimming took off 3 bases at V and 0 bases at J, with 15 bases between the two ends. The CDR3 region is CAWRYTGRSSYEQYF. The DNA of the CDR3 is TGTGCCTGGAGATATACGGGTAGGAGCTCCTACGAGCAGTACTTC.

J is TRBJ2-3 and V is TRBV2; D is perhaps TRBD2 (6 bases). Germline V gene sequence: CDR1 SNHLY, CDR2 FYNNEI. This CDR3 region has 14 residues. V dropped 7 bases and J dropped 5 bases, with 16 bases sitting between them. CDR3 sequence reads: CASTLEGPGDTQYF. In DNA, the CDR3 is TGTGCCAGCACTTTGGAGGGGCCCGGAGATACGCAGTATTTT.

This clone showed up just once. The V call is TRBV7-3, the J call TRBJ1-3; possible D gene TRBD1, 5 bases. This CDR3 is 15 amino acids long. V lost 4 bases to trimming and J lost 2 bases, with 12 bases between them. Germline-derived CDR1 and CDR2 are SGHTA and FQGTGA. The DNA of the CDR3 is TGTGCCAGCAGCTCAGCTATGGGGGCTGGAAACACCATATATTTT. Its protein is CASSSAMGAGNTIYF.

The chain links TRBV5-1 to TRBJ2-3; TRBD2 matches at 14 bases. The CDR3 is 16 residues long. From germline, CDR1 is SGHRS and CDR2 YFSETQ. Trimming removed 4 bases from V and 2 bases from J; junction bases left unmatched: 3. For the CDR3, the DNA is TGCGCCAGCAGCCAGGGACTAGCGGGAGTCACAGATACGCAGTATTTT. This gives the protein CASSQGLAGVTDTQYF.